One TCR beta chain is described in this entry. Its antigen is still unknown. Germline is not matched at one junction end, which may reflect a read error. The data stem from a study of esophageal squamous cell carcinoma under preoperative chemotherapy. TCRdb reanalysed the PCR reads using MiXCR and keeps one entry per CDR3 protein. Of around 30,000 distinct CDR3 sequences listed, under 60% are singletons. Germline V CDR1 and CDR2: LGHNA, YSLEER. There are 14 residues in the CDR3. The study, taken as a whole, reports: Clonal contraction, more than amplification, hit abundant clones after paclitaxel-nedaplatin.

The time point: after preoperative PTX-NDP chemotherapy. Patients received paclitaxel-nedaplatin as preoperative chemotherapy before surgery. The clonotype comes from a human donor with esophageal squamous cell carcinoma. The donor label of this sample is uncertain. The V gene is TRBV4-3, the J gene TRBJ2-3, with 7 bases lining up with TRBD2. Sample collection was performed from a patient given preoperative chemotherapy. The CDR3 here is CRGREGRATDTQYF. In DNA, the CDR3 is TGCCGCGGCAGGGAGGGGCGAGCAACAGATACGCAGTACTTT.